What follows is one T cell receptor (beta chain) and its context. Its antigen is unknown. A clone one base away is much larger, so this may be a read error. The CDR3 covers 11 residues. Germline CDR1 is DFQATT and CDR2 is SNEGSKA (reference sequence). This entry belongs to a study of immune heterogeneity within non-small cell lung tumors. Findings and limits, study-wide: Recurrence of identical dominant CDR3 beta clonotypes was observed across tumor sites within a patient, alongside site-unique high-frequency clones. Individual patients' high-frequency T-cell receptor beta clonotypes were largely distinct from one another. With local tumor mutational burden, local T-cell clonality showed a moderate but significant correlation (R 0.3 to 0.4).

TCR beta CDR3 regions came from multiplex PCR with 32 forward V and 13 reverse J primers. A single record per CDR3 protein comes from TCRdb applying MiXCR to the multiplex PCR reads. The repertoire includes 10,000 to 15,000 distinct CDR3 sequences, 23% of them detected once, and under 15% sits in the top ten. Bulk tumor genomic DNA (600 ng per sample) served as template. Several biopsies per primary tumor were taken during surgery, spaced as far apart as possible. Each patient presented with untreated, newly diagnosed non-small cell lung cancer and received curative surgery. The source material was lung tumor tissue. V usage is TRBV20-1 and J usage is TRBJ2-1, with D hard to call. The clonotype originates from a man aged 45-65 years with non-small cell lung cancer. CDR3 nucleotide sequence: TGCATTGCTAGTGGCTACAATGAGCAGTTCTTC. Protein product: CIASGYNEQFF.